These T cell receptor beta chains were read from a single sample in a study of OX40 agonist ivuxolimab in advanced cancers. Profiling relied on immunoSEQ multiplex PCR, and the TCRdb table lists in-frame clones only, not all of them. The sample carries around 77,000 clones, about 93% recorded once. Sequencing was performed on CD4+ or CD8+ T cells sorted from blood, taken in a trial of the OX40 agonist ivuxolimab. The receptors were gathered from an adult with an advanced solid tumor such as melanoma, head and neck, liver or kidney cancer. Both conserved end residues are part of each CDR3. Fields, in order: D gene, V gene, clone size, J gene, CDR3 DNA, CDR3 protein. D genes are given only for firm matches. Clone size is given for some rows only: seen once, a few or many times, or a class if the clone is expanded.

D gene: .; V gene: TRBV30; clone size: .; J gene: TRBJ1-2; CDR3 DNA: TGTGCCTGGGAGATCCCTACCTATGGCTACACCTTC; CDR3 protein: CAWEIPTYGYTF
D gene: TRBD1; V gene: TRBV19; clone size: .; J gene: TRBJ2-1; CDR3 DNA: TGTGCCAGTGGGACAGATTACAATGAGCAGTTCTTC; CDR3 protein: CASGTDYNEQFF
D gene: TRBD2; V gene: TRBV4-3; clone size: .; J gene: TRBJ2-7; CDR3 DNA: TGCGCCAGCAGCCAAGCGTCGGGACTAGCGGGACATAACGAGCAGTACTTC; CDR3 protein: CASSQASGLAGHNEQYF
D gene: .; V gene: TRBV19; clone size: .; J gene: TRBJ1-1; CDR3 DNA: TGTGCCAGTAGTCACGGTGGCAGGGGTGCCGCTGAAGCTTTCTTT; CDR3 protein: CASSHGGRGAAEAFF
D gene: .; V gene: TRBV5-6; clone size: once; J gene: TRBJ2-7; CDR3 DNA: TGTGCCAGCAGCTTGGAGACAAACTACGAGCAGTACTTC; CDR3 protein: CASSLETNYEQYF
D gene: .; V gene: TRBV30; clone size: .; J gene: TRBJ1-1; CDR3 DNA: TGTGCCTGGAATCCGGCCTTGAACACTGAAGCTTTCTTT; CDR3 protein: CAWNPALNTEAFF
D gene: TRBD1; V gene: TRBV5-1; clone size: .; J gene: TRBJ1-4; CDR3 DNA: TGCGCCAGCAGCTGGACAGGGGTAGAGGAAAAACTGTTTTTT; CDR3 protein: CASSWTGVEEKLFF
D gene: TRBD1; V gene: TRBV4-2; clone size: .; J gene: TRBJ1-3; CDR3 DNA: TGTGCCAGCAGCCAAGAGGGGGACAGGGAGAACACCATATATTTT; CDR3 protein: CASSQEGDRENTIYF
D gene: .; V gene: TRBV30; clone size: once; J gene: TRBJ2-1; CDR3 DNA: TGTGCCTGGAGTGAGTATTCGAATGAGCAGTTCTTC; CDR3 protein: CAWSEYSNEQFF
D gene: .; V gene: TRBV7-6; clone size: .; J gene: TRBJ1-4; CDR3 DNA: TGTGCCAGCAGTTTCGGCGAGGGACAAACTAATGAAAAACTGTTTTTT; CDR3 protein: CASSFGEGQTNEKLFF
D gene: TRBD1; V gene: TRBV19; clone size: .; J gene: TRBJ1-1; CDR3 DNA: TGTGCCAGTAGCCCCCTGACAGGGTTCGGGAGCACTGAAGCTTTCTTT; CDR3 protein: CASSPLTGFGSTEAFF
D gene: .; V gene: TRBV5-6; clone size: .; J gene: TRBJ1-1; CDR3 DNA: TGTGCCAGCAGACGGGCGGCAAATGAGGGTGAAGCTTTCTTT; CDR3 protein: CASRRAANEGEAFF
D gene: .; V gene: TRBV6-1; clone size: .; J gene: TRBJ1-1; CDR3 DNA: TGTGCCAGCAGTGAATATGGCAGTCAGAACACTGAAGCTTTCTTT; CDR3 protein: CASSEYGSQNTEAFF
D gene: .; V gene: TRBV19; clone size: .; J gene: TRBJ1-5; CDR3 DNA: TGTGCCAGTAGTACGGCAGGGAGGAGCAATCAGCCCCAGCATTTT; CDR3 protein: CASSTAGRSNQPQHF
D gene: TRBD1; V gene: TRBV19; clone size: .; J gene: TRBJ1-1; CDR3 DNA: TGTGCCAGTAGTTCAGGGGGCCGGAGGACTGAAGCTTTCTTT; CDR3 protein: CASSSGGRRTEAFF
D gene: .; V gene: TRBV4-3; clone size: .; J gene: TRBJ1-1; CDR3 DNA: TGCGCCAGCAGCCAAGGTAACAGCCCGAACACTGAAGCTTTCTTT; CDR3 protein: CASSQGNSPNTEAFF
D gene: TRBD1; V gene: TRBV15; clone size: .; J gene: TRBJ2-1; CDR3 DNA: TGTGCCACCAGCAGTATTGGGACAGGGGATGTGGAGCAGTTCTTC; CDR3 protein: CATSSIGTGDVEQFF
D gene: .; V gene: TRBV29-1; clone size: .; J gene: TRBJ1-3; CDR3 DNA: TGCAGCGTTGATGATAGGGCTGGAAACACCATATATTTT; CDR3 protein: CSVDDRAGNTIYF
D gene: .; V gene: TRBV4-1; clone size: .; J gene: TRBJ2-5; CDR3 DNA: TGCGCCAGCAGCCCCAGACCGGGACCTTCTTATCAAGAGACCCAGTACTTC; CDR3 protein: CASSPRPGPSYQETQYF
D gene: .; V gene: TRBV30; clone size: .; J gene: TRBJ1-5; CDR3 DNA: TGTGCCTGGAGTGTACACTCCGGACAGTTCGGGCCCCAGCATTTT; CDR3 protein: CAWSVHSGQFGPQHF
D gene: .; V gene: TRBV6-5; clone size: .; J gene: TRBJ2-7; CDR3 DNA: TGTGCCAGCAGTTACTCTGGCAGCCTCTACGAGCAGTACTTC; CDR3 protein: CASSYSGSLYEQYF
D gene: .; V gene: TRBV29-1; clone size: .; J gene: TRBJ2-7; CDR3 DNA: TGCAGCGTTGAAGGTGCATATGGGACCGAAGTCTACGAGCAGTACTTC; CDR3 protein: CSVEGAYGTEVYEQYF
D gene: TRBD1; V gene: TRBV5-6; clone size: .; J gene: TRBJ2-7; CDR3 DNA: TGTGCCAGCAGAACCGGGACAGGGTGGCAGTACTTC; CDR3 protein: CASRTGTGWQYF
D gene: .; V gene: TRBV11-1; clone size: .; J gene: TRBJ2-5; CDR3 DNA: TGTGCCAGCAGCTTAATAGGGACGGGAGAGACCCAGTACTTC; CDR3 protein: CASSLIGTGETQYF
D gene: .; V gene: TRBV9; clone size: .; J gene: TRBJ2-1; CDR3 DNA: TGTGCCAGCAGCCTCGGCTCTGAGCAGTTCTTC; CDR3 protein: CASSLGSEQFF
D gene: .; V gene: TRBV4-1; clone size: .; J gene: TRBJ1-2; CDR3 DNA: TGCGCCAGCAGCCAAGAGGGACAAACCGTGTATGGCTACACCTTC; CDR3 protein: CASSQEGQTVYGYTF
D gene: TRBD1; V gene: TRBV30; clone size: .; J gene: TRBJ2-7; CDR3 DNA: TGTGCCTGGACCGCACAGGGGGCGGAGCAGTACTTC; CDR3 protein: CAWTAQGAEQYF
D gene: .; V gene: TRBV30; clone size: .; J gene: TRBJ2-7; CDR3 DNA: TGTGCCTGGAGTTGGGCGCGTCGGGTAAGCTCCTACGAGCAGTACTTC; CDR3 protein: CAWSWARRVSSYEQYF
D gene: .; V gene: TRBV27; clone size: .; J gene: TRBJ1-5; CDR3 DNA: TGTGCCAGCAGAACGGGACGGAATAGCAATCAGCCCCAGCATTTT; CDR3 protein: CASRTGRNSNQPQHF
D gene: TRBD1; V gene: TRBV5-1; clone size: .; J gene: TRBJ2-5; CDR3 DNA: TGCGCCAGCAGCTTGGGAGAGGGGGCGAGGGAGACCCAGTACTTC; CDR3 protein: CASSLGEGARETQYF
D gene: .; V gene: TRBV6-5; clone size: .; J gene: TRBJ2-3; CDR3 DNA: TGTGCCAGCAGTTACGCCCCGGACAGCACAGATACGCAGTATTTT; CDR3 protein: CASSYAPDSTDTQYF
D gene: .; V gene: TRBV14; clone size: .; J gene: TRBJ2-6; CDR3 DNA: TGTGCCAGCAGCCAAGGAGTAGGGGTCCTGACTTTC; CDR3 protein: CASSQGVGVLTF
D gene: .; V gene: TRBV28; clone size: .; J gene: TRBJ1-4; CDR3 DNA: TGTGCCAGCAGTTTCAGGGCAGGGTATGAAAAACTGTTTTTT; CDR3 protein: CASSFRAGYEKLFF
D gene: TRBD1; V gene: TRBV7-9; clone size: .; J gene: TRBJ2-5; CDR3 DNA: TGTGCCAGCAGCACCGGGACAGGGGGCCTTGAGACCCAGTACTTC; CDR3 protein: CASSTGTGGLETQYF
D gene: .; V gene: TRBV9; clone size: .; J gene: TRBJ1-2; CDR3 DNA: TGTGCCAGCAGCACGCGGGACCACTATGGCTACACCTTC; CDR3 protein: CASSTRDHYGYTF
D gene: TRBD2; V gene: TRBV19; clone size: .; J gene: TRBJ2-1; CDR3 DNA: TGTGCCAGTAGTCCCGGACTAGCGGGTTACAATGAGCAGTTCTTC; CDR3 protein: CASSPGLAGYNEQFF
D gene: .; V gene: TRBV2; clone size: .; J gene: TRBJ1-1; CDR3 DNA: TGTGCCAGCAGTGAAAGCTTCTTGAACACTGAAGCTTTCTTT; CDR3 protein: CASSESFLNTEAFF
D gene: .; V gene: TRBV11-2; clone size: .; J gene: TRBJ2-7; CDR3 DNA: TGTGCCAGTTCTTTTCTCCCCTCCGGTGAGCAGTACTTC; CDR3 protein: CASSFLPSGEQYF
D gene: .; V gene: TRBV6-6; clone size: .; J gene: TRBJ1-2; CDR3 DNA: TGTGCCAGCAGTTACAGGGGTGGCTACACCTTC; CDR3 protein: CASSYRGGYTF
D gene: .; V gene: TRBV10-1; clone size: once; J gene: TRBJ1-2; CDR3 DNA: TGCGCCAGCGGGGGGGGGCAGGAGTTTAACTATGGCTACACCTTC; CDR3 protein: CASGGGQEFNYGYTF
D gene: .; V gene: TRBV27; clone size: .; J gene: TRBJ1-3; CDR3 DNA: TGTGCCAGCAGTGCCACCTCTGGAAACACCATATATTTT; CDR3 protein: CASSATSGNTIYF
D gene: .; V gene: TRBV30; clone size: .; J gene: TRBJ2-7; CDR3 DNA: TGTGCCTGGAGCCCTCAAGACGGATCCAGCTCCTACGAGCAGTACTTC; CDR3 protein: CAWSPQDGSSSYEQYF
D gene: TRBD1; V gene: TRBV19; clone size: .; J gene: TRBJ2-7; CDR3 DNA: TGTGCCAGTAGTAAGGGACAGGGGGTCCTCTACGAGCAGTACTTC; CDR3 protein: CASSKGQGVLYEQYF
D gene: TRBD1; V gene: TRBV6-5; clone size: .; J gene: TRBJ2-7; CDR3 DNA: TGTGCCAGCAGTCAAGGACAGGGTGGTCCCTACGAGCAGTACTTC; CDR3 protein: CASSQGQGGPYEQYF
D gene: TRBD2; V gene: TRBV4-2; clone size: .; J gene: TRBJ2-1; CDR3 DNA: TGTGCCAGCAGCCTCACAGGCGGGGGTGAGGATGAGCAGTTCTTC; CDR3 protein: CASSLTGGGEDEQFF
D gene: TRBD1; V gene: TRBV18; clone size: .; J gene: TRBJ1-1; CDR3 DNA: TGTGCCAGCTCACCACTACCCCAGGGACAGTTGAACACTGAAGCTTTCTTT; CDR3 protein: CASSPLPQGQLNTEAFF
D gene: TRBD1; V gene: TRBV7-9; clone size: .; J gene: TRBJ2-1; CDR3 DNA: TGTGCCAGCAGCCCGGGACAGGGTACAAATGAGCAGTTCTTC; CDR3 protein: CASSPGQGTNEQFF
D gene: TRBD1; V gene: TRBV29-1; clone size: .; J gene: TRBJ1-2; CDR3 DNA: TGCAGCGTGGAGGACAGGAGCTATGGCTACACCTTC; CDR3 protein: CSVEDRSYGYTF
D gene: .; V gene: TRBV7-9; clone size: .; J gene: TRBJ1-1; CDR3 DNA: TGTGCCAGCAGCTTAGGTTTGGGGTCCATGAACACTGAAGCTTTCTTT; CDR3 protein: CASSLGLGSMNTEAFF
D gene: TRBD2; V gene: TRBV7-9; clone size: .; J gene: TRBJ2-5; CDR3 DNA: TGTGCCAGCAGCTTCCCGGGACTAGCGGGGGGGCCACAGGAGACCCAGTACTTC; CDR3 protein: CASSFPGLAGGPQETQYF